This TCR beta chain was sequenced in a study of shared clonotypes between healthy human individuals. The naive CD8 population came from CD45RO-negative cells selected for CCR7, without terminally differentiated effector memory CD45RA+ cells. Between the trimmed V and J ends, which lost 3 bases and 5 bases, there was a span of 8 bases. In germline, CDR1 is SGHTA, CDR2 FQGNSA. CDR3 length equals 13 residues. TCRdb's table, derived via immunoSEQ multiplex PCR, lists solely in-frame clones and lacks some. The sample contains around 2.1 million clones, about 92% of which appear only once. Specimen: naive CD8+ T cells from PBMCs. V usage is TRBV7-2 and J usage is TRBJ2-1, with D uncertain. The TCR originated in a man aged 18 to 29 in good health. Some clones in this sample may be carry-over from other donors' samples. The CDR3 DNA follows: TGTGCCAGCAGCTTGGTAACAAACAATGAGCAGTTCTTC. This translates into CASSLVTNNEQFF.